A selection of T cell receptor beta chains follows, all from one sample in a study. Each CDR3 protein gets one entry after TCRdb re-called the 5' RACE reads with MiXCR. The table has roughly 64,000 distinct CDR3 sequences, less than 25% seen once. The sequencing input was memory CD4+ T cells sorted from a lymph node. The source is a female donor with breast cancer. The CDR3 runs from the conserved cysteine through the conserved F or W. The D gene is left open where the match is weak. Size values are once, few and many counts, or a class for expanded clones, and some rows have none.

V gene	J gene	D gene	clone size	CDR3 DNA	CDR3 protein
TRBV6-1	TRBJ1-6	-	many	TGTGCCAGCAGTGAAGGCTCCAATTGGAATTCACCCCTCCACTTT	CASSEGSNWNSPLHF
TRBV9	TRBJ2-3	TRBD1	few	TGTGCCAGCAGCCCCAGGGGTACTGGGACAGGGGATACGCAGTATTTT	CASSPRGTGTGDTQYF
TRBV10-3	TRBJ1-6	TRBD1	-	TGTGCCATCAGTGGGACAGGGGATAATTCACCCCTCCACTTT	CAISGTGDNSPLHF
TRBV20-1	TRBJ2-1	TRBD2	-	TGCAGTGCTAGTTCGGGACTAGCGGGACTGCACAATGAGCAGTTCTTC	CSASSGLAGLHNEQFF
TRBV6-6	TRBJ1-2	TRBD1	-	TGTGCCAGCAGTACGGGGACAGTCTATGGCTACACCTTC	CASSTGTVYGYTF
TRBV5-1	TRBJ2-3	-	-	TGCGCCAGCAGCTTGGGTCCAATGGGAGATACGCAGTATTTT	CASSLGPMGDTQYF
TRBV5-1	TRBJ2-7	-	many	TGCGCCAGCGGGATTCCAGGGAACTACGAGCAGTACTTC	CASGIPGNYEQYF
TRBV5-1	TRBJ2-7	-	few	TGCGCCAGCAGCTTCCAGGACGAGCAGTACTTC	CASSFQDEQYF
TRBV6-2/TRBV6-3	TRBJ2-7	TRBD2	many	TGTGCCAGCAGGGAGACTAGCGGGGTCTCCTACGAGCAGTACTTC	CASRETSGVSYEQYF
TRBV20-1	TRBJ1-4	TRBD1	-	TGCAGTACCCCGGGACAGTCTAATGAAAAACTGTTTTTT	CSTPGQSNEKLFF
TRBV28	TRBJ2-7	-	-	TGTGCCAGCAGTGGGCAGGGAGCCCAAGGCCCAATAGGAGAGCAGTACTTC	CASSGQGAQGPIGEQYF
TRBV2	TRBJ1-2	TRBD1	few	TGTGCCAGCAGTGGGGCCCGGGACAGGGGAGGTAGTGGCTACACCTTC	CASSGARDRGGSGYTF
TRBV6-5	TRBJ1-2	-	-	TGTGCCAGCAGCCCGGTAGGGGCGCATGGCTACACCTTC	CASSPVGAHGYTF
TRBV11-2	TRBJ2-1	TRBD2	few	TGTGCCAGCAGCCTTACTAGCGGCTCCTACAATGAGCAGTTCTTC	CASSLTSGSYNEQFF
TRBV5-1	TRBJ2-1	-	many	TGCGCCAGCAGCTTGTGGGAAACCTACAATGAGCAGTTCTTC	CASSLWETYNEQFF
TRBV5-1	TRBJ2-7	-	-	TGCACCAGCAGCTCCCTCAGGGCGAACTACGAGCAGTACTTC	CTSSSLRANYEQYF
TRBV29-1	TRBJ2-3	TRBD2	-	TGCAGCGTTGTGACTAGCGGGGGGCGCACAGATACGCAGTATTTT	CSVVTSGGRTDTQYF
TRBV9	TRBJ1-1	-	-	TGTGCCAGCAGCCCCTCAGTGGGGAACACTGAAGCTCTCTTT	CASSPSVGNTEALF
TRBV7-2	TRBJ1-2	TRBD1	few	TGTGCCAGCAGCTTAGCGACGGGACAGGGGGACTATGGCTACACCTTC	CASSLATGQGDYGYTF
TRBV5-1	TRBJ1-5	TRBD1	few	TGCGCCAGCAGGGTGGACAGGAATCAGCCCCAGCATTTT	CASRVDRNQPQHF
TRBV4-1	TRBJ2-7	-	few	TGCGCCAGCACCTTAGACCGTACCTCCTACGAGCAGTACTTC	CASTLDRTSYEQYF
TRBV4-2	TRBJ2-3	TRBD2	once	TGTGCCAGCAGCCAAGTCCTGCGGGGGGATACGCAGTATTTT	CASSQVLRGDTQYF
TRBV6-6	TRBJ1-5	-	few	TGTGCCAGCAGTTACCCCAGATCCCACGGGCAGGTCAATCAGCCCCAGCATTTT	CASSYPRSHGQVNQPQHF
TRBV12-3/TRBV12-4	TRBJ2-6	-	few	TGTGCCAGCAGTCCGCGGGTGTTTGGGGCCAACGTCCTGACTTTC	CASSPRVFGANVLTF
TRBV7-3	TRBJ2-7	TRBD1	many	TGTGCCAGCAGCACCCGGGACAGGGGGCTATACGAGCAGTACTTC	CASSTRDRGLYEQYF
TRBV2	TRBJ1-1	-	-	TGTGCCAGCAGTGAATTTAGGGTGGGCACTGAAGCTTTCTTT	CASSEFRVGTEAFF
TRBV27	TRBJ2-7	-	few	TGTGCCAGCAGCTCCCCCAGGGGAGTGCTAGGTTCCTACGAGCAGTACTTC	CASSSPRGVLGSYEQYF
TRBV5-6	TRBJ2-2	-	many	TGTGCCAGCAGCTTGGGAGGGATCGCCGGGGAGCTGTTTTTT	CASSLGGIAGELFF
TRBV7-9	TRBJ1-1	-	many	TGTGCCAGCAGCCCTCAGGCAAACACTGAAGCTTTCTTT	CASSPQANTEAFF
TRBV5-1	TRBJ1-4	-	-	TGCGCCAGCAGCCCTCTCGGAGGGAATGAAAAACTGTTTTTT	CASSPLGGNEKLFF
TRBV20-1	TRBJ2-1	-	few	TGCAGTGCTAGTAAACTCTACAATGAGCAGTTCTTC	CSASKLYNEQFF
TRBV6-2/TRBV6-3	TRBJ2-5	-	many	TGTGCCAGCGGGCAGGGGGGTTGGACGGAGACCCAGTACTTC	CASGQGGWTETQYF
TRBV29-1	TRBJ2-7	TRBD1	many	TGCAGCGGCACCGGGACAGGGACCTACGAGCAGTACTTC	CSGTGTGTYEQYF
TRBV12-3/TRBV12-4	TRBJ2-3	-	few	TGTGCCAGCAGTCCCGGGTCGGATGGCACAGATACGCAGTATTTT	CASSPGSDGTDTQYF
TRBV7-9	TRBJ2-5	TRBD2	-	TGTGCCAGCAGCAAAAGGCAAGCGGGGATACAAGAGACCCAGTACTTC	CASSKRQAGIQETQYF
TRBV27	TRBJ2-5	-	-	TGTGCCAGCAGTAGAAAGTACCAAGAGACCCAGTACTTC	CASSRKYQETQYF
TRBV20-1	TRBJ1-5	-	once	TGCAGTGCTGGATCCACACTGAGCAATCAGCCCCAGCATTTT	CSAGSTLSNQPQHF
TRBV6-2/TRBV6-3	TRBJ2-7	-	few	TGTGCCAGCAGTTACCCGTCCAAAGGGCAGTACTTC	CASSYPSKGQYF
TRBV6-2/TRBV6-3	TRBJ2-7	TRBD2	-	TGTGCCAGCACGGACGCCGGGACTAGCGGGAGAAAGTACTTC	CASTDAGTSGRKYF
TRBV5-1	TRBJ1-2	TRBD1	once	TGCGCCAGCACGGGACAGCCACCGTATGGCTACACCTTC	CASTGQPPYGYTF
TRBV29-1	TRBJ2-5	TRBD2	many	TGCAGCGCGTGGAGCTCCGGAGGACTAGCGGAAGAGACCCAGTACTTC	CSAWSSGGLAEETQYF
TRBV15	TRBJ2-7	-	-	TGTGCCACCAGCAGAGGAGGGGGGCGCGGCTACGAGCAGTACTTC	CATSRGGGRGYEQYF
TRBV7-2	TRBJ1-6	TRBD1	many	TGTGCCAGCAGCTCCCGGACAGGAGAACCCCTCCACTTT	CASSSRTGEPLHF
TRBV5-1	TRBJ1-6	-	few	TGCGCCAGCAGCTTGGCGGGGAAATCAAATTCACCCCTCCACTTT	CASSLAGKSNSPLHF
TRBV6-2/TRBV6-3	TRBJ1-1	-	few	TGTGCCAGCCAAAAGCCTTCGGCAGCCACGAACACTGAAGCTTTCTTT	CASQKPSAATNTEAFF
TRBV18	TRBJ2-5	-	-	TGTGCCAGCTCACCAGCCCCGTCGGATGAGACCCAGTACTTC	CASSPAPSDETQYF
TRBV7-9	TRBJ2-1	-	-	TGTGCCAGCAGCTTGGAGGGTCATGAACAGTTCTTC	CASSLEGHEQFF
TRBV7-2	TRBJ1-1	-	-	TGTGCCAGCAGCTTATTTGGAGATACGAGCACTGAAGCTTTCTTT	CASSLFGDTSTEAFF
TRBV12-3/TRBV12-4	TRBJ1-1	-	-	TGTGCCAGCAGTTTCTCAAGGGACAACACTGAAGCTTTCTTT	CASSFSRDNTEAFF
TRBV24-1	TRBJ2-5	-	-	TGTGCCACCAGTGATGGGGCGAAGGAGACCCAGTACTTC	CATSDGAKETQYF
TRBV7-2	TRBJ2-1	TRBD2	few	TGTGCCAGCAGCCTGGGGACTAGCGGGGGCTATGAGCAGTTCTTC	CASSLGTSGGYEQFF
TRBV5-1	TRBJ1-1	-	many	TGCGCCAGCCAGACCGCGACTATGAACACTGAAGCTTTCTTT	CASQTATMNTEAFF
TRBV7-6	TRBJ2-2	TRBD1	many	TGTGCCAGCAGCGGACAGGGGCCCGGGGAGCTGTTTTTT	CASSGQGPGELFF
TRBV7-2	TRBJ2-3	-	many	TGTGCCAGCAAGGTGGGGGAGAGCACAGATACGCAGTATTTT	CASKVGESTDTQYF